This record covers a single T cell receptor beta chain. The data originate from a study of CD8 T cells in Susac syndrome. Reverse transcription used about 0.45 to 1 ug RNA and random hexamers. Amplification of TCR beta CDR3 used immunoSEQ multiplex PCR across 54 Vbeta and 13 Jbeta. TCRdb used MiXCR to reprocess the immunoSEQ multiplex PCR reads, holding one entry per CDR3 protein. Of 250,000 to 300,000 distinct CDR3 sequences listed, more than 75% are singletons. The TCR was taken from a human donor with multiple sclerosis. Sample: CD8+ T cells from PBMCs.

The CDR3 spells CASVRVSLPDTEAFF. DNA of the CDR3: TGTGCCAGTGTGAGGGTTTCCCTCCCGGACACTGAAGCTTTCTTT. The chain uses TRBV19 and TRBJ1-1; the D is unclear. Germline V gene lookup returns CDR1 LNHDA and CDR2 SQIVND (reference sequence). The CDR3 consists of 15 residues. V was shortened by 8 bases and J by 3 bases, with 19 bases between the two germline ends. The whole variable domain, filled in from reference TRBV19 and TRBJ1-1, reads DGGITQSPKYLFRKEGQNVTLSCEQNLNHDAMYWYRQDPGQGLRLIYYSQIVNDFQKGDIAEGYSVSREKKESFPLTVTSAQKNPTAFYLCASVRVSLPDTEAFFGQGTRLTVV.